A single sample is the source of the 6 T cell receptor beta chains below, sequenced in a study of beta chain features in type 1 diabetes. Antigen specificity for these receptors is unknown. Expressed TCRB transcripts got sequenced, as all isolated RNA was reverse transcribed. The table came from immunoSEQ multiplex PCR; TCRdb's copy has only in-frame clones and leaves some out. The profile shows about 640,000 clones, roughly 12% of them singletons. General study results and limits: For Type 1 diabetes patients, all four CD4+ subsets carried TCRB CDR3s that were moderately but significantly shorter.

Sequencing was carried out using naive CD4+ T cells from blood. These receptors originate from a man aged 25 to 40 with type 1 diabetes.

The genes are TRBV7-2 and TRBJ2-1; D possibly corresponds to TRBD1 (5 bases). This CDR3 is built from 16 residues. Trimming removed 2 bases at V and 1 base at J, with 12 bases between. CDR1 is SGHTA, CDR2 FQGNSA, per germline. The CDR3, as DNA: TGTGCCAGCAGCTTACAGGGAACCAGATCCTACAATGAGCAGTTCTTC. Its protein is CASSLQGTRSYNEQFF.

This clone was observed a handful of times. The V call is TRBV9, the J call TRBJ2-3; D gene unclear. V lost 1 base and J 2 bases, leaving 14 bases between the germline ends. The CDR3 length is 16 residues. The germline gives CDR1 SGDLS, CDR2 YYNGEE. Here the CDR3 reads CASSVLSDPSTDTQYF. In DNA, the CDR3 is TGTGCCAGCAGCGTATTGTCAGATCCCTCCACAGATACGCAGTATTTT.

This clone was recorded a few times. Here the CDR3 reads CASSSWTGAGANVLTF. For the CDR3, the DNA is TGTGCCAGCAGCTCGTGGACAGGGGCTGGGGCCAACGTCCTGACTTTC. The chain uses TRBV7-9 and TRBJ2-6, with 9 bases aligning to TRBD1. The CDR3 consists of 16 residues. Germline loops: CDR1 SEHNR, CDR2 FQNEAQ (reference sequence). The trim removed 4 bases at V and 2 bases at J, leaving 3 bases unmatched.

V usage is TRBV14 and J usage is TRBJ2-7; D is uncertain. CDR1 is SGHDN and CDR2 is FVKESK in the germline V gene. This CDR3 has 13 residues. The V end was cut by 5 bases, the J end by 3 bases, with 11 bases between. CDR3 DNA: TGTGCCAGCAGCTATGGGTTAGGCTACGAGCAGTACTTC. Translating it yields CASSYGLGYEQYF.

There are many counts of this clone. The CDR3 spells CASSRRDNEQYF. The CDR3 DNA reads TGTGCCAGCAGTCGTCGGGACAACGAGCAGTACTTC. The rearrangement uses TRBV28 and TRBJ2-7; tentatively, D is TRBD1 (6 bases). This CDR3 region has 12 residues. The V end was cut by 5 bases, the J end by 5 bases, with 10 bases between. Germline assignment: CDR1 MDHEN and CDR2 SYDVKM.

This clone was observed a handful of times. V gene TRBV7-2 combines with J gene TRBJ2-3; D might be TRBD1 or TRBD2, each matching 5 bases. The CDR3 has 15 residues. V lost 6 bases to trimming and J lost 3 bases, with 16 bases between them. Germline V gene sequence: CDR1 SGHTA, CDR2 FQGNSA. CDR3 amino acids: CASRVGRQMTDTQYF. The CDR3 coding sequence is TGTGCCAGCAGGGTGGGACGGCAAATGACAGATACGCAGTATTTT.